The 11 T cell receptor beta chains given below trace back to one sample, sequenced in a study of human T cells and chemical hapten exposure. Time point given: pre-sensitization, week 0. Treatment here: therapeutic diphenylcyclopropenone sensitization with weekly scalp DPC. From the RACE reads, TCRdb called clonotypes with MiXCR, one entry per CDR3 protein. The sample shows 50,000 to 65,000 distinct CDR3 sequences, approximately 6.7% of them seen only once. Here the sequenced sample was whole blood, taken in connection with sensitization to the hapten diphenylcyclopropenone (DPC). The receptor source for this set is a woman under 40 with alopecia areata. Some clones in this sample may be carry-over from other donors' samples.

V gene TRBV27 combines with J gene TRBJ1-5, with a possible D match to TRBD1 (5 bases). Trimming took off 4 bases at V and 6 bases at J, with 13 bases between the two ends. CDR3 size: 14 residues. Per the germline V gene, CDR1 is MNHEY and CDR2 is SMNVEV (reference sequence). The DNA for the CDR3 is TGTGCCAGCAGTTACGCAGGGCTGGGTCAGCCCCAGCATTTT. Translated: CASSYAGLGQPQHF.

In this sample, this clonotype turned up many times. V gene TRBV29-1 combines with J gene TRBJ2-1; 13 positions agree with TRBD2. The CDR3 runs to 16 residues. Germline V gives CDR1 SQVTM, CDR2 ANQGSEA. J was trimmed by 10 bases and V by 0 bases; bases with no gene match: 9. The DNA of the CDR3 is TGCAGCGTTGAAGATCCACTAGCGGGGGGGCCTCGGGAGCAGTTCTTC. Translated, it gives CSVEDPLAGGPREQFF.

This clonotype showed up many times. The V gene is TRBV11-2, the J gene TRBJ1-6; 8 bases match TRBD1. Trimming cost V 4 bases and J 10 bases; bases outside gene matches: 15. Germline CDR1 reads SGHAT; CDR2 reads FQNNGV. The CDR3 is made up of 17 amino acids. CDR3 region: CASSSRDRRRMGSPLHF. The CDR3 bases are TGTGCCAGCAGCTCCCGGGACAGGCGACGAATGGGGTCACCCCTCCACTTT. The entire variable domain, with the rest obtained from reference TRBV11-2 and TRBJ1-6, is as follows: EAGVAQSPRYKIIEKRQSVAFWCNPISGHATLYWYQQILGQGPKLLIQFQNNGVVDDSQLPKDRFSAERLKGVDSTLKIQPAKLEDSAVYLCASSSRDRRRMGSPLHFGNGTRLTVT.

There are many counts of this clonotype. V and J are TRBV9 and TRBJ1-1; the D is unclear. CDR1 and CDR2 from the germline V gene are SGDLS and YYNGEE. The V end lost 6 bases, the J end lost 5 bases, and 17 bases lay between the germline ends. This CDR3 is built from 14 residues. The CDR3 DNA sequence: TGTGCCAGCAAGGGAGGTCCGATGGGGACTGAAGCTTTCTTT. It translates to CASKGGPMGTEAFF.

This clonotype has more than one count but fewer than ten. CDR3 bases: TGTGCCAGCAGCCACGAGAGGGGGCAAAATGAAAAACTGTTTTTT. Protein: CASSHERGQNEKLFF. The rearrangement joins TRBV14 to TRBJ1-4; TRBD1 aligns across 7 bases. The CDR3 length is 15 residues. Losses at the gene ends were 3 bases for V and 5 bases for J; bases not matched to a gene: 6. Per germline, CDR1 SGHDN and CDR2 FVKESK.

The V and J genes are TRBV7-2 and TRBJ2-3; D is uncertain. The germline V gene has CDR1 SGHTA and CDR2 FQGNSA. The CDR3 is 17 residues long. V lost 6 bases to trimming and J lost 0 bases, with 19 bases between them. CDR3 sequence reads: CASRTRDGPSSTDTQYF. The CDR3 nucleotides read TGTGCCAGCAGGACCCGCGACGGGCCATCTAGCACAGATACGCAGTATTTT.

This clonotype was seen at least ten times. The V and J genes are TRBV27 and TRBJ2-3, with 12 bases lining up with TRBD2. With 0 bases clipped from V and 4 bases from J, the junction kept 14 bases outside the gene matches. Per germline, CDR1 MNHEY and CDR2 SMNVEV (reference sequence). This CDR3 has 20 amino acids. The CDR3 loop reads CASSLSGYASSGGAADTQYF. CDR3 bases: TGTGCCAGCAGTTTATCAGGATACGCCTCTAGCGGGGGGGCCGCAGATACGCAGTATTTT.

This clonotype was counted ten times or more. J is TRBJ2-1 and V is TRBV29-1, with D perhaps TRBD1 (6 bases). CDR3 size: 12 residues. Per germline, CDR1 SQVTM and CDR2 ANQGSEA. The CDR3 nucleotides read TGCTCAGCGAGGGGGAATTACAATGAGCAGTTCTTC. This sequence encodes CSARGNYNEQFF.

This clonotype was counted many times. CDR3 coding DNA: TGCGCCAGCAGCTTGGAATGGGGAAGTTGGGCAGATACGCAGTATTTT. It specifies CASSLEWGSWADTQYF. V usage is TRBV5-1 and J usage is TRBJ2-3; the D is unclear. The V and J ends lost 0 bases and 4 bases respectively, with 15 bases between them. CDR1 is SGHRS and CDR2 is YFSETQ in the germline V gene. The CDR3 loop spans 16 amino acids.

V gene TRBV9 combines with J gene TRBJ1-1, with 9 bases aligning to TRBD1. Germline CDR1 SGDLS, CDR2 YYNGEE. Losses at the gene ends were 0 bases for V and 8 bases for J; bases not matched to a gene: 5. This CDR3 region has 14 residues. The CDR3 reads CASSVDDRGKEAFF. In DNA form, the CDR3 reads TGTGCCAGCAGCGTAGACGACAGGGGGAAAGAAGCTTTCTTT.

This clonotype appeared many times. CDR3 in amino acids: CATHGGGDYEQYF. CDR3 DNA sequence: TGTGCCACCCATGGCGGGGGAGATTACGAGCAGTACTTC. The rearrangement joins TRBV21-1 to TRBJ2-7; the table's D call, TRBD1, has no DNA check behind it. TRBV21-1 is a known pseudogene. The length of the CDR3 is 13 residues.